The next 30 T cell receptor beta chains were all read from a single sample in a study of shared clonotypes between healthy human individuals. TCRdb keeps only in-frame clones here, not all; method: immunoSEQ multiplex PCR. The data show 2 million to 2.5 million clones, with approximately 93% seen just once and 0.3% to 0.4% held by the top ten. Input material: naive CD4+ T cells from PBMCs. Subset of the sample: CD45RA+ positively selected. The receptors stem from a man between 18 and 35 years old in good health. Some clones in this sample may be carry-over from other donors' samples.

V usage is TRBV30 and J usage is TRBJ2-1, with a weak D call TRBD2 (6 bases). CDR1 and CDR2 from the germline V gene are GTSNPN and SVGIG (reference sequence). Deletions cut 4 bases from V and 0 bases from J, with 13 bases between. The CDR3 covers 15 residues. The CDR3 DNA sequence: TGTGCCTGGAACCTCTTAGCGGCCTCCTACAATGAGCAGTTCTTC. This translates into CAWNLLAASYNEQFF.

The chain carries TRBV7-2 and TRBJ2-2; 11 bases are a match to TRBD2. There are 15 residues in the CDR3. Germline values: CDR1 SGHTA, CDR2 FQGNSA. V lost 4 bases to trimming and J lost 4 bases; unmatched junction nucleotides: 2. CDR3 DNA: TGTGCCAGCAGCTCCGGACTAGCGGGCACCGGGGAGCTGTTTTTT. This sequence encodes CASSSGLAGTGELFF.

V is TRBV6-4 and J is TRBJ1-2, with D uncertain. CDR3 length: 14 amino acids. The germline gives CDR1 MRHNA, CDR2 SNTAGT. V was pared by 2 bases and J by 7 bases, with 14 bases between. CDR3 protein: CASSDQPVGGGYTF. Here the CDR3 DNA reads TGTGCCAGCAGTGACCAGCCTGTGGGTGGTGGCTACACCTTC.

This sequence joins TRBV28 and TRBJ2-3; the D is unclear. The CDR3 has 17 residues. Germline loops: CDR1 MDHEN, CDR2 SYDVKM. Trimming removed 5 bases at V and 6 bases at J, with 24 bases between. The CDR3 region is CASSLVGIPVREDTQYF. CDR3 coding DNA: TGTGCCAGCAGTCTCGTGGGGATACCCGTTCGAGAGGATACGCAGTATTTT.

J is TRBJ1-4 and V is TRBV5-1; D perhaps matches TRBD1 (6 bases). Germline V CDR1 and CDR2: SGHRS, YFSETQ. This CDR3 has 18 amino acids. V dropped 1 base and J dropped 3 bases, with 19 bases sitting between them. CDR3 coding DNA: TGCGCCAGCAGCTTGAGGACAGTAACCCGACAATCTAATGAAAAACTGTTTTTT. Its translation is CASSLRTVTRQSNEKLFF.

V gene TRBV7-6 combines with J gene TRBJ2-2; D possibly corresponds to TRBD1 (7 bases). This CDR3 contains 15 residues. From germline, CDR1 is SGHVS and CDR2 FNYEAQ. Trimming left V 11 bases short and J 3 bases short, with 19 bases between. CDR3 residues: CAPFRGAPDTGELFF. The CDR3 region has the DNA TGTGCCCCTTTCAGGGGGGCGCCGGACACCGGGGAGCTGTTTTTT.

The rearrangement joins TRBV5-1 to TRBJ2-1; the D is unclear. CDR1 is SGHRS, CDR2 YFSETQ, per germline. The CDR3 sequence is 15 residues long. Trimming cost V 2 bases and J 4 bases, with 13 bases left between them. This CDR3 is CASSFRTQKYNEQFF. CDR3 DNA: TGCGCCAGCAGCTTTAGGACCCAAAAATACAATGAGCAGTTCTTC.

The chain is built from TRBV30 and TRBJ2-7; 12 bases fit TRBD2. V shed 1 base, J shed 4 bases, and the junction held 14 bases outside the gene matches. The CDR3 is made up of 18 amino acids. Germline V lookup: CDR1 GTSNPN, CDR2 SVGIG (reference sequence). Here the CDR3 reads CAWSAPYSGLAGRYEQYF. The CDR3 region has the DNA TGTGCCTGGAGTGCACCATATTCTGGACTAGCGGGAAGGTACGAGCAGTACTTC.

The rearrangement joins TRBV9 to TRBJ1-5; no clear D. The CDR3 has 15 amino acids. Germline assignment: CDR1 SGDLS and CDR2 YYNGEE. Trimming took 1 base from V and 2 from J, leaving 10 bases between them. This CDR3 is CASSVTPSRNQPQHF. The CDR3 region has the DNA TGTGCCAGCAGCGTAACGCCTAGTCGCAATCAGCCCCAGCATTTT.

The rearrangement joins TRBV7-2 to TRBJ1-2, with a weak D call TRBD1 (5 bases). Germline values: CDR1 SGHTA, CDR2 FQGNSA. Between the trimmed V and J ends, which lost 2 bases and 8 bases, there was a span of 15 bases. The CDR3 sequence is 14 residues long. The CDR3 bases are TGTGCCAGCAGCTTATTACAGGCCCTACCGGGCTACACCTTC. This encodes CASSLLQALPGYTF.

This sequence joins TRBV11-2 and TRBJ2-2, with D perhaps matching TRBD1 (5 bases). This CDR3 comprises 13 residues. The ends were cut back, 5 bases at V and 4 bases at J, with 8 bases in the middle. Germline CDR1 is SGHAT and CDR2 is FQNNGV. The CDR3 region has the DNA TGTGCCAGCAGCCGACAGATCACCGGGGAGCTGTTTTTT. This gives the protein CASSRQITGELFF.

This CDR3 is CASSHLSLGQPQHF. The CDR3 DNA reads TGTGCCAGCAGCCACCTTTCCCTTGGGCAGCCCCAGCATTTT. The genes are TRBV4-2 and TRBJ1-5; D unclear. The CDR3 covers 14 residues. Germline-derived CDR1 and CDR2 are LGHNA and YNFKEQ. Trimming stripped 3 bases from V and 7 bases from J, with 13 bases between.

The chain couples TRBV19 to TRBJ1-4; 7 bases map to TRBD1. J gave up 3 bases and V 5 bases, and 18 bases lay outside the gene matches. In germline, CDR1 is LNHDA, CDR2 SQIVND (reference sequence). The CDR3 runs 19 residues. In nucleotides, the CDR3 is TGTGCCAGTAGTCTACAAGTGACAGGGCTAATCGGGGCTAATGAAAAACTGTTTTTT. This encodes CASSLQVTGLIGANEKLFF.

The chain combines TRBV5-1 with TRBJ1-1; maybe TRBD1 (5 bases). CDR1 is SGHRS, CDR2 YFSETQ, per germline. The CDR3 contains 14 residues. Trimming cost V 9 bases and J 4 bases, with 19 bases left between them. The CDR3 DNA reads TGCGCCAACATAATGACAGTCTCGACCACTGAAGCTTTCTTT. Its protein product is CANIMTVSTTEAFF.

As to this clone: Other nucleotide sequences from this sample produce the same CDR3. J is TRBJ2-5 and V is TRBV5-1; D is possibly TRBD2 (7 bases). Germline CDR1 reads SGHRS; CDR2 reads YFSETQ. The CDR3 is 14 residues long. V lost 0 bases, J lost 5 bases, and 11 bases lay in between. CDR3 protein: CASSLVGGLETQYF. In DNA form, the CDR3 reads TGCGCCAGCAGCTTGGTCGGGGGGCTTGAGACCCAGTACTTC.

The chain links TRBV29-1 to TRBJ2-3, with TRBD2 matching over 7 bases. This CDR3 is built from 13 residues. Germline CDR1 and CDR2: SQVTM and ANQGSEA. V was pared by 7 bases and J by 6 bases, with 10 bases of the junction left unmatched. The CDR3 DNA is TGCAGCGCCGGGGGAGGGAAAAGGGATACGCAGTATTTT. Translating gives CSAGGGKRDTQYF.

To note about this clone: Other DNA sequences within the sample encode an identical CDR3. The chain uses TRBV7-9 and TRBJ2-3; D is unresolved. This CDR3 is 11 amino acids long. Germline V CDR1 and CDR2: SEHNR, FQNEAQ (reference sequence). V was pared by 5 bases and J by 2 bases, with 2 bases between. The CDR3 bases are TGTGCCAGCAGCACCACAGATACGCAGTATTTT. Translation: CASSTTDTQYF.

This clone came up once. The chain couples TRBV5-1 to TRBJ2-7; D is uncertain. CDR3 length equals 16 residues. Trimming removed 1 base at V and 0 bases at J, with 14 bases between. Germline V gene data show CDR1 as SGHRS and CDR2 as YFSETQ. CDR3 protein: CASSLSPPVGSYEQYF. CDR3 in DNA: TGCGCCAGCAGCTTGAGTCCCCCAGTGGGCTCCTACGAGCAGTACTTC.

The V call is TRBV15, the J call TRBJ2-5, with 12 bases lining up with TRBD1. The CDR3 length is 18 residues. Trimming at V came to 2 bases and at J to 5 bases, leaving 12 bases not matched to a gene. The germline V gene has CDR1 LNHNV and CDR2 YYDKDF (reference sequence). The CDR3 here is CATSRPRGGDRGLETQYF. DNA of the CDR3: TGTGCCACCAGCAGACCCCGGGGTGGGGACAGGGGGCTTGAGACCCAGTACTTC.

CDR3 sequence (DNA): TGTGCCAGCAGCCCCGGGGGCGGGAGGGTTAGCGAGCAGTACTTC. Translating it yields CASSPGGGRVSEQYF. The chain carries TRBV7-3 and TRBJ2-7, with 9 positions matching TRBD2. The V gene's germline CDR1 is SGHTA and CDR2 FQGTGA. The CDR3 has 15 amino acids. Trimming took 5 bases from V and 6 from J; bases not matched to a gene: 11.

The chain joins TRBV19 to TRBJ2-1; 9 bases agree with TRBD2. The CDR3 is made up of 14 amino acids. Trimming took 3 bases from V and 9 from J; bases not matched to a gene: 6. Germline V gene sequence: CDR1 LNHDA, CDR2 SQIVND (reference sequence). The CDR3 sequence is CASSIWREGTEQFF. Here the CDR3 DNA reads TGTGCCAGTAGTATCTGGCGGGAGGGCACTGAGCAGTTCTTC.

The chain has TRBV10-1 and TRBJ2-1; unclear D gene. Germline assignment: CDR1 WNHNN and CDR2 SYGVQD (reference sequence). The CDR3 extends over 11 amino acids. V was cut by 6 bases and J by 5 bases, with 5 bases left in between. CDR3 residues: CASRPHNEQFF. In DNA, the CDR3 is TGCGCCAGCAGGCCACACAATGAGCAGTTCTTC.

The table lists this clone with a count of one. This chain's CDR3 is CASSLSLGSTLHF. DNA of the CDR3: TGTGCCAGCAGTTTATCTCTCGGGTCGACCCTCCACTTT. The chain uses TRBV27 and TRBJ1-6; D unclear. The CDR3 sequence is 13 residues long. Germline CDR1 reads MNHEY; CDR2 reads SMNVEV (reference sequence). Trimming left V 0 bases short and J 14 bases short, with 11 bases between.

The chain joins TRBV28 to TRBJ2-7; D gene unclear. Per the germline V gene, CDR1 is MDHEN and CDR2 is SYDVKM. V dropped 5 bases and J dropped 7 bases, with 9 bases sitting between them. The CDR3 consists of 11 residues. The CDR3 DNA reads as TGTGCCAGCAGTCAGTCCAGGGAGCAGTACTTC. Protein: CASSQSREQYF.

The rearrangement uses TRBV19 and TRBJ2-1, with D unresolved. Per germline, CDR1 LNHDA and CDR2 SQIVND (reference sequence). V was shortened by 2 bases and J by 1 base, with 6 bases between the two germline ends. The CDR3 is made up of 14 amino acids. The chain's CDR3 is CASSITDSYNEQFF. The CDR3 DNA sequence: TGTGCCAGTAGTATAACGGATTCCTACAATGAGCAGTTCTTC.

The chain couples TRBV19 to TRBJ1-2; 7 bases line up with TRBD1. J gave up 6 bases and V 6 bases, and 7 bases lay outside the gene matches. The CDR3 totals 13 residues. Germline CDR1 reads LNHDA; CDR2 reads SQIVND (reference sequence). The CDR3 DNA sequence: TGTGCCAGTAGGAGGGGACAGTTCGATGGCTACACCTTC. It codes for CASRRGQFDGYTF.

The chain is built from TRBV11-3 and TRBJ2-1, with a tentative D call TRBD2 (5 bases). This CDR3 spans 14 amino acids. Germline V CDR1 and CDR2: SGHNT, YENEEA. V gave up 0 bases and J gave up 9 bases, with 12 bases separating them. CDR3 loop: CASSLDQEDSEQFF. CDR3 in DNA: TGTGCCAGCAGCTTAGATCAGGAGGACTCTGAGCAGTTCTTC.

The rearrangement uses TRBV27 and TRBJ2-3, with D possibly TRBD2 on 7 matching bases. V was trimmed by 8 bases and J by 3 bases, leaving 15 bases between them. The CDR3 has 14 residues. CDR1 and CDR2 from the germline V gene are MNHEY and SMNVEV (reference sequence). CDR3 DNA: TGTGCCAGCTCAGAGGAGGGGGGGACAGATACGCAGTATTTT. Its translation: CASSEEGGTDTQYF.

This chain connects TRBV6-6 to TRBJ1-2, with a weak D call TRBD1 (5 bases). Germline V gene data show CDR1 as MNHNY and CDR2 as SVGAGI (reference sequence). This CDR3 is 15 amino acids long. Trimming took 2 bases from V and 3 from J, leaving 13 bases between them. CDR3 in amino acids: CASSYGTASDYGYTF. Here the CDR3 DNA reads TGTGCCAGCAGTTACGGGACCGCCTCGGACTATGGCTACACCTTC.

The chain has TRBV6-1 and TRBJ2-2; D is perhaps TRBD2 (5 bases). CDR3 length: 15 amino acids. With 4 bases removed from V and 7 bases from J, the gap between germline ends came to 16 bases. Germline V lookup: CDR1 MNHNS, CDR2 SASEGT. In nucleotides, the CDR3 is TGTGCCAGCAGTGGATTTGGTACGGGATACGGGGAGCTGTTTTTT. Translation gives CASSGFGTGYGELFF.